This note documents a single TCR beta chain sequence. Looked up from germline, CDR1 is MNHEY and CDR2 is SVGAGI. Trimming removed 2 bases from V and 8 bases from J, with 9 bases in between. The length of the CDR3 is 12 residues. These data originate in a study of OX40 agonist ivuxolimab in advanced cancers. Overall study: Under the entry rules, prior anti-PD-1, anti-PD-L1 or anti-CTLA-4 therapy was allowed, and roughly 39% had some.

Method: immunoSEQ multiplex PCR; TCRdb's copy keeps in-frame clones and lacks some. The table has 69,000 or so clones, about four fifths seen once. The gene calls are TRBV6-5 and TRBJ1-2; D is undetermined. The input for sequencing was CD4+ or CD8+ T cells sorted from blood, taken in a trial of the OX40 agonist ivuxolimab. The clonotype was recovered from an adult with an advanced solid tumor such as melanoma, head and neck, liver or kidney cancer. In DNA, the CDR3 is TGTGCCAGCAGTTACGGCTCCCAGGGCTACACCTTC. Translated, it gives CASSYGSQGYTF.